These T cell receptor beta chains were read from a single sample in a study of cytomegalovirus exposure and HLA in healthy donors. The data were produced by immunoSEQ multiplex PCR, yet TCRdb's version contains in-frame clones alone and is incomplete. The table records over 100,000 clones, about 60% of them present only once. The material sequenced was PBMCs. The source of these receptors is a man aged 35-49 years in good health and CMV-seropositive. Each CDR3 is given with its conserved first and last residue. D genes are given only for firm matches. The size entry is marked missing in some rows and otherwise reads once, few, many or a size class.

V	D	size	J	DNA	CDR3
TRBV7-2	TRBD2	few	TRBJ2-7	TGTGCCAGCAGCTTATTGGGACTAGCGGGAGGGCGAGCCCACGAGCAGTACTTC	CASSLLGLAGGRAHEQYF
TRBV27	TRBD2	.	TRBJ2-7	TGTGCCAGCAGTTTAGCGGTGGGCGGGGGGGCCCCCGAGCAGTACTTC	CASSLAVGGGAPEQYF
TRBV2	.	.	TRBJ2-7	TGTGCCAGCAGTGCGGGGGACAGCTACGAGCAGTACTTC	CASSAGDSYEQYF
TRBV2	.	.	TRBJ2-3	TGTGCCAGCAGGGCCGGGACATATAGCACAGATACGCAGTATTTT	CASRAGTYSTDTQYF
TRBV4-1	.	few	TRBJ2-5	TGCGCCAGCAGCCAAGAAGCCGCAGGCAGCACCCAAGAGACCCAGTACTTC	CASSQEAAGSTQETQYF
TRBV2	.	medium-sized	TRBJ1-2	TGTGCCAGCAGTGAAGAAGGCAGGGATGTGTATGGCTACACCTTC	CASSEEGRDVYGYTF
TRBV9	.	.	TRBJ1-6	TGTGCCAGCAGCTATCTCCCGGGGGGCGGATCACCCCTCCACTTT	CASSYLPGGGSPLHF
TRBV5-8	TRBD1	.	TRBJ1-2	TGTGCCAGCAGCTTCGACAGGGGTTATGGCTACACCTTC	CASSFDRGYGYTF
TRBV6-6	TRBD1	.	TRBJ1-2	TGTGCCAGCAGTTCGACAGGGAGTAGCTATGGCTACACCTTC	CASSSTGSSYGYTF
TRBV5-4	TRBD2	.	TRBJ2-6	TGTGCCAGCACCACCGGGACTAGCGGGACCTCTGGGGCCAACGTCCTGACTTTC	CASTTGTSGTSGANVLTF
TRBV10-1	.	.	TRBJ1-2	TGCGCCAGCAGTGAGACAGCTAACTATGGCTACACCTTC	CASSETANYGYTF
TRBV5-1	TRBD2	.	TRBJ2-2	TGCGCCAGCAGCTTGGTTAGCGGGCCCGGGGAGCTGTTTTTT	CASSLVSGPGELFF
TRBV10-3	TRBD1	.	TRBJ2-2	TGTGCCATCAGTGGACGTCAGGGGGCAGACACCGGGGAGCTGTTTTTT	CAISGRQGADTGELFF
TRBV5-6	TRBD1	.	TRBJ1-1	TGTGCCAGCAGCCTATGGGACAGAGAGAACACTGAAGCTTTCTTT	CASSLWDRENTEAFF
TRBV6-5	TRBD1	.	TRBJ1-1	TGTGCCAGCAGTTACCCGACAGGGGGCCAGAACACTGAAGCTTTCTTT	CASSYPTGGQNTEAFF
TRBV7-9	.	.	TRBJ1-1	TGTGCCAGCAGCCATACACAGGGAAATACTGAAGCTTTCTTT	CASSHTQGNTEAFF
TRBV5-4	TRBD1	.	TRBJ1-2	TGTGCCAGCAGCTATCCGGGACAGGGGACGGGGGGCTACACCTTC	CASSYPGQGTGGYTF
TRBV9	.	.	TRBJ1-2	TGTGCCAGCAGGGCGACAGGCTATGGCTACACCTTC	CASRATGYGYTF
TRBV7-2	.	few	TRBJ1-3	TGTGCCAGCAGCCCCGGGAGCTCTAGAAACACCATATATTTT	CASSPGSSRNTIYF
TRBV5-1	TRBD1	once	TRBJ2-7	TGCGCCAGCAGCTCACAGGGGGCGGGCTACGAGCAGTACTTC	CASSSQGAGYEQYF
TRBV6-6	TRBD1	.	TRBJ2-7	TGTGCCAGCAGTTACTCGAGCAGGGACAGAACCTACGAGCAGTACTTC	CASSYSSRDRTYEQYF
TRBV6-5	.	.	TRBJ1-4	TGTGCCAGCAGTTACTCGACTGGCCAGAATGAAAAACTGTTTTTT	CASSYSTGQNEKLFF
TRBV7-3	TRBD2	.	TRBJ2-7	TGTGCCAGCAGCCGTAGCGGGGCCTCCTACGAGCAGTACTTC	CASSRSGASYEQYF
TRBV6-6	TRBD1	.	TRBJ1-1	TGTGCCAGCAGTATAGGACAGGGCGGCACTGAAGCTTTCTTT	CASSIGQGGTEAFF
TRBV9	TRBD1	.	TRBJ2-2	TGTGCCAGCAGTGAGGGACAGGGGGCAACCGGGGAGCTGTTTTTT	CASSEGQGATGELFF
TRBV28	TRBD2	few	TRBJ2-2	TGTGCCAGCAGCCCTAGCGGGAATGCCCCTCGGGGCACCGGGGAGCTGTTTTTT	CASSPSGNAPRGTGELFF